The clone carrying this TCR beta chain has ten or more counts. Germline V CDR1 and CDR2: MDHEN, SYDVKM. V gave up 8 bases and J gave up 2 bases, with 13 bases separating them. The CDR3 spans 14 residues. Alpha and beta constant-region primers primed reverse transcription of about 500 ng RNA. Separate chain-specific third strand synthesis with multiplexing indices produced the alpha and beta libraries. TCRdb independently ran MiXCR on the 5' RACE reads; one entry per CDR3 protein. Seen here are about 14,000 distinct CDR3 sequences, approximately 12% observed once, and the top ten hold 35% to 45%. Follow-up blood was drawn about 14 weeks, roughly three months, after antiretroviral therapy began. No cell fractionation was done, so the repertoire covers all unsorted peripheral blood T cells. These data belong to a study of HIV-infected patients and healthy controls.

V usage is TRBV28 and J usage is TRBJ2-1; D is uncertain. Sequences were derived from blood, sampled during antiretroviral therapy. The TCR was taken from an adult with HIV infection. The donor label of this sample is uncertain. The DNA of the CDR3 is TGTGCCAGCCTGGGGTCTCCGCCCTACAATGAGCAGTTCTTC. As protein: CASLGSPPYNEQFF.